This T cell receptor (beta chain) was documented in a study of T cells in severe cutaneous drug reactions (dated by TCRdb to 2018 to 2020). About the full investigation: Recruitment took place between the early 2010s and the late 2010s, drawing patients from Taiwan, Thailand and a European registry network. Only patients with a probable or definite SJS/TEN or DRESS diagnosis by RegiSCAR criteria were enrolled. The Naranjo algorithm and the ALDEN drug causality algorithm were used to identify the culprit drug. Blister fluids/cells, PBMC and other biological samples were taken from patients in the acute stage or the recovery stage. Bulk TCR sequencing was combined with single-cell sequencing, quantitative PCR validation, functional assays and transgenic mouse experiments. To build the libraries, iRepertoire multiplex PCR was used, and the authors pointed to a comparison in which iRepertoire and 5' RACE methods, with or without UMI, captured abundant clonotypes similarly. Here is what the overall study found, with its caveats: TRBV12-4 usage was strongly increased in CBZ-SJS/TEN patients, averaging roughly 30% in blister cells and 4.5% to 5% in PBMC. A public TCRbeta CDR3, present at a mean of roughly 15% in all seven CBZ-SJS/TEN blister samples, was undetectable or scarce in PBMC from tolerant controls and healthy donors. Whether the public TCR generalizes to SJS/TEN caused by other drugs was noted by the authors as still needing further study.

The germline V gene supplies CDR1 MNHEY and CDR2 SVGAGI. Reading from cysteine to phenylalanine, the CDR3 counts 13 amino acids. The coding DNA is unavailable. Sequencing was performed on donors who were patients with carbamazepine-induced Stevens-Johnson syndrome or toxic epidermal necrolysis (CBZ-SJS/TEN). To search for drug-specific clonotypes, the T cell receptor repertoires of patients with drug-induced severe cutaneous adverse reactions were profiled by next-generation sequencing. RNA was isolated from either blister cells of skin lesions or peripheral blood mononuclear cells. Its count unrecorded, this clonotype is medium-sized (0.01 to 0.1%) by frequency. This clone's antigen is unknown. Library preparation used the iRepertoire multiplex PCR system with TCR subtype-specific primers for both bulk and single-cell sequencing. Multiplex PCR with primers targeting V, D and J gene regions was used to generate bulk TCR beta libraries. Roughly 95-500 ng of RNA per sample served as input for bulk TCR library preparation. An Illumina MiSeq was used to sequence bulk TCR beta amplicons. The paper's data handling went like this. Quality control steps removed sample misassignments and low-quality sequencing reads. The amino acids lying between the V-gene Y[YFLI]C motif and the J-segment [FW]GXGT motif were defined as CDR3. The IMGT database served as the reference for assigning TRBV and TRBJ genes and CDR3 clonotypes. For each sample, TRBV expression was normalized against the mean for the same gene in PBMC from under 50 healthy donors. TCRdb reprocessed the reads, and each CDR3 protein sequence is entered once, without DNA. Clone size and V and J calls follow TCRdb, not the original study. The sample's table lists a count of thousands of distinct CDR3 sequences. The top ten hold more than 25% of the sample.

The sequence was obtained from a human donor with a severe cutaneous adverse drug reaction. This chain is built from TRBV6-5 and TRBJ1-2; the TCRdb call, TRBD1, lacks DNA for checking. Sequencing was carried out using cells from a skin blister. The sample's cell subset or site label, decoded: unsorted cells from skin lesion blisters. The CDR3 reads CASSPRRNYGYTF.